This TCR beta chain was retrieved from a study of blood T cell repertoires in COVID-19. Study at large: Sites across the United States, Italy and Spain contributed samples from acute and convalescent COVID-19. PBMCs, B-cell-depleted T cells, or T cells were the source of the cDNA or gDNA that made up the material.

Followed over time, Seattle patients had been enrolled while infection was active. V shed 5 bases and J 5 bases; nucleotides not matched to a gene: 8. Germline V gene sequence: CDR1 PRHDT, CDR2 FYEKMQ (reference sequence). The CDR3 loop spans 14 amino acids. Original processing methods: The assay estimated nucleated cells by amplifying reference gene primers. This table comes from immunoSEQ multiplex PCR, and its TCRdb copy is limited to in-frame clones, with some not included. V, J and clone size are those of that table, while D and trimming were read from the DNA. This table has about 220,000 clones, 85% appearing once.

The gene calls are TRBV13 and TRBJ2-5; TRBD1 matches at 7 bases. This receptor was obtained from a woman in her 70s with COVID-19, enrolled during active disease. The material sequenced was peripheral blood. The CDR3, as DNA: TGTGCCAGCAGCCACAGGGGAAGGGATGAGACCCAGTACTTC. As protein: CASSHRGRDETQYF.